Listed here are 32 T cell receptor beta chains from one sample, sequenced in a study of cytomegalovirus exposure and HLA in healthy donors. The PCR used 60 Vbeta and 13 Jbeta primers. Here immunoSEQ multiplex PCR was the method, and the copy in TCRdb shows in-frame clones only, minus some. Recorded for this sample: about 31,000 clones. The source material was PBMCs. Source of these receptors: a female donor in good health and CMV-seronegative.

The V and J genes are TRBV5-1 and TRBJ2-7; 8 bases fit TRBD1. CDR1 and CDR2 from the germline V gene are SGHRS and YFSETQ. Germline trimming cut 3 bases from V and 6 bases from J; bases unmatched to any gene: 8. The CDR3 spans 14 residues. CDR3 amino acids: CASSYGQGALEQYF. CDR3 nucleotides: TGCGCCAGCAGCTATGGGCAGGGGGCGCTCGAGCAGTACTTC.

CDR3 sequence (DNA): TGTGCCAGCAGCGACGAAAACAGGTCGGCTAATGAAAAACTGTTTTTT. Translation gives CASSDENRSANEKLFF. The V gene is TRBV5-4, the J gene TRBJ1-4; maybe TRBD1 (5 bases). Germline CDR1 reads SGHNT; CDR2 reads YYREEE (reference sequence). This CDR3 is 16 amino acids long. The V end was cut by 4 bases, the J end by 3 bases, with 16 bases between. Combining the CDR3 with reference TRBV5-4 and TRBJ1-4 gives the whole variable domain ETGVTQSPTHLIKTRGQQVTLRCSSQSGHNTVSWYQQALGQGPQFIFQYYREEENGRGNFPPRFSGLQFPNYSSELNVNALELDDSALYLCASSDENRSANEKLFFGSGTQLSVL.

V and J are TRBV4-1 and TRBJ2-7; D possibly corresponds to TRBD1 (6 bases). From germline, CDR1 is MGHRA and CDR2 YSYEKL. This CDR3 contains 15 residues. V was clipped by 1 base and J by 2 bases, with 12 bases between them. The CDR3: CASSQVGGDAYEQYF. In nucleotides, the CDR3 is TGCGCCAGCAGCCAAGTAGGGGGTGACGCCTACGAGCAGTACTTC.

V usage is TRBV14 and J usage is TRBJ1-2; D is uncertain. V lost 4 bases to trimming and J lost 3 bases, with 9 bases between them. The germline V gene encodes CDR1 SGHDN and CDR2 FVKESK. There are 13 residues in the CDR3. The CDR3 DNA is TGTGCCAGCAGCCCTACGCGGCACTATGGCTACACCTTC. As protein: CASSPTRHYGYTF. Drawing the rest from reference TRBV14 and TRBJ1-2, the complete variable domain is EAGVTQFPSHSVIEKGQTVTLRCDPISGHDNLYWYRRVMGKEIKFLLHFVKESKQDESGMPNNRFLAERTGGTYSTLKVQPAELEDSGVYFCASSPTRHYGYTFGSGTRLTVV.

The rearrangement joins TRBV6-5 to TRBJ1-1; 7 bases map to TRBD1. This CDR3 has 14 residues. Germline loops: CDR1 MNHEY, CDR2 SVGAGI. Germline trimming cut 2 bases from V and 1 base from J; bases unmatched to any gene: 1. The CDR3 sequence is CASSYRTGNTEAFF. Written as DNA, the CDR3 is TGTGCCAGCAGTTACCGGACAGGGAACACTGAAGCTTTCTTT.

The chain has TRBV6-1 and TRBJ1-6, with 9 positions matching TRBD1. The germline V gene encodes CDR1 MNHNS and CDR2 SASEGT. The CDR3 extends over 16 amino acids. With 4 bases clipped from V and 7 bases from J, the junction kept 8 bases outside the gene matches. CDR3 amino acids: CASSAGQGLGNSPLHF. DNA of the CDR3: TGTGCCAGCAGTGCCGGACAGGGGTTGGGGAATTCACCCCTCCACTTT.

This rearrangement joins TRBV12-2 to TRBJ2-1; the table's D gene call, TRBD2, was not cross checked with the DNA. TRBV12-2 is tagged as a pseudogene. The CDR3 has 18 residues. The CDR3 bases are TGTGCAAGTCGAACGGGACTAGCGGGGGGAATCCCCTACAATGAGCAGTTCTTC. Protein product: CASRTGLAGGIPYNEQFF.

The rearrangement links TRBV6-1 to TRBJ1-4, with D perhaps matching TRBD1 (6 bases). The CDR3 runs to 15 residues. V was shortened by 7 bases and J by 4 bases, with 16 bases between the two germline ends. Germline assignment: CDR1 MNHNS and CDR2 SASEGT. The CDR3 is CASIPLRGSNEKLFF. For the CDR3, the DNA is TGTGCCAGCATCCCCCTGAGGGGGAGTAATGAAAAACTGTTTTTT.

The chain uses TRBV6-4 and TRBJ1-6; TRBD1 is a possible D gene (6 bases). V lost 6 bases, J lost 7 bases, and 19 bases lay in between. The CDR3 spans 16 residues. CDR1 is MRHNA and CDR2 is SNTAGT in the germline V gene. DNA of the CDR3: TGTGCCAGCAGACGACAGGCCGCCGTGGGGAATTCACCCCTCCACTTT. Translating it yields CASRRQAAVGNSPLHF.

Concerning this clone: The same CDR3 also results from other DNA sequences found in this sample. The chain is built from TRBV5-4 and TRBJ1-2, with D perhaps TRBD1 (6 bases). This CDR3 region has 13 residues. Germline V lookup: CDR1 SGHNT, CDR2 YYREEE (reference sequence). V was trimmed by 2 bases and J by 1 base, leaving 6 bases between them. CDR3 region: CASSFRGNYGYTF. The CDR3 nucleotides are TGTGCCAGCAGCTTCAGGGGTAACTATGGCTACACCTTC. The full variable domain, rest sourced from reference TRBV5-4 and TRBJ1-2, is ETGVTQSPTHLIKTRGQQVTLRCSSQSGHNTVSWYQQALGQGPQFIFQYYREEENGRGNFPPRFSGLQFPNYSSELNVNALELDDSALYLCASSFRGNYGYTFGSGTRLTVV.

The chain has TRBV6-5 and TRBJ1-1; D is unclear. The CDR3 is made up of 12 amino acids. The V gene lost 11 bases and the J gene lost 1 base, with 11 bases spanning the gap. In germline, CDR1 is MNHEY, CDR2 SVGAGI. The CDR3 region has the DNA TGTGCCTCCGAGGCGGCGAACACTGAAGCTTTCTTT. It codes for CASEAANTEAFF.

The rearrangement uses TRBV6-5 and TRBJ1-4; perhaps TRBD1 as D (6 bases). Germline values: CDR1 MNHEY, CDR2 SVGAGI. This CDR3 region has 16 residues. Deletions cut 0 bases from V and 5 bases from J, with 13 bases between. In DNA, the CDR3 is TGTGCCAGCAGTTACTCATGGAGGGGGGGAAATGAAAAACTGTTTTTT. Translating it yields CASSYSWRGGNEKLFF.

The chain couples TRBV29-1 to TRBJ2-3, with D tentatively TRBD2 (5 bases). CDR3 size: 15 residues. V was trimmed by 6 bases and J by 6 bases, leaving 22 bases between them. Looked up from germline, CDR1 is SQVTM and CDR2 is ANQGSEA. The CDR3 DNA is TGCAGCGTCCCATTACTAGAACCAGCGGTCGATACGCAGTATTTT. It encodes CSVPLLEPAVDTQYF.

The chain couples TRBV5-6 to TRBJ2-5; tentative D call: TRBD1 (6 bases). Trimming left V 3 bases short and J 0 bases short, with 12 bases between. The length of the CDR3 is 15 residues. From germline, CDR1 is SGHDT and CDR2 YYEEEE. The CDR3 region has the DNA TGTGCCAGCAGCTACAGGGTATGGTACCAAGAGACCCAGTACTTC. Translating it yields CASSYRVWYQETQYF.

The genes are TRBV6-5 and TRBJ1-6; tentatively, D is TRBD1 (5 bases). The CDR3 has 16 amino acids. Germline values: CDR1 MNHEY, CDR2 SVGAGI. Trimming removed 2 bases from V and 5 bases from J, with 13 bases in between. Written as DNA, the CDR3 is TGTGCCAGCAGTTACCTACCGCAGGGAAATAATTCACCCCTCCACTTT. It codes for CASSYLPQGNNSPLHF.

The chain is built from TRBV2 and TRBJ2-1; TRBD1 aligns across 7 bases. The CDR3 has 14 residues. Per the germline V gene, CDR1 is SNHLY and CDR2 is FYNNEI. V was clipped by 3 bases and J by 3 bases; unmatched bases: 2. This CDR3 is CASSDRDSYNEQFF. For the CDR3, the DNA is TGTGCCAGCAGTGACCGGGACAGCTACAATGAGCAGTTCTTC.

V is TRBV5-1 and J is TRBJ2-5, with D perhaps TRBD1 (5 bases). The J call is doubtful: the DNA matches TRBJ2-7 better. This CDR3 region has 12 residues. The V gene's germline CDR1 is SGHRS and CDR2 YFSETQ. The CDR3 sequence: CARRQRPNEQYF. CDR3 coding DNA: TGCGCCAGGAGACAGAGACCTAACGAGCAGTACTTC.

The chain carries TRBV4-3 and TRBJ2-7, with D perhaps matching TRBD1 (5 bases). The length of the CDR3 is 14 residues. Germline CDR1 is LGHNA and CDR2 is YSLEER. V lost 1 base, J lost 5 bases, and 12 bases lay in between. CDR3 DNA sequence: TGCGCCAGCAGCCAAGTAGCAGGGCGCGACGAGCAGTACTTC. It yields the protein CASSQVAGRDEQYF.

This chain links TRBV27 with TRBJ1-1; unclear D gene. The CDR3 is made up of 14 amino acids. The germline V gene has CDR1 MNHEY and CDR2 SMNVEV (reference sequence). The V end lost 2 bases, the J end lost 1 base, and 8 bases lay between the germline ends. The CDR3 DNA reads TGTGCCAGCAGTTTACATACAGAGAACACTGAAGCTTTCTTT. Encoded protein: CASSLHTENTEAFF.

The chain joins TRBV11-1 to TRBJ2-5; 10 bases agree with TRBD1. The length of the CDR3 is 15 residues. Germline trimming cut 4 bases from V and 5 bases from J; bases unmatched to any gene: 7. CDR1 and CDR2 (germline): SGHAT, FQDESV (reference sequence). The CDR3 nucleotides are TGTGCCAGCAGCTATACGACAGGGGGCGGGGAGACCCAGTACTTC. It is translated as CASSYTTGGGETQYF.

The CDR3 DNA is TGTGCCAGCAGCGGCGGGACTAGCAGTCAAGAGACCCAGTACTTC. Amino acids: CASSGGTSSQETQYF. The V gene is TRBV5-8, the J gene TRBJ2-5, with 9 bases matching TRBD2. There are 15 residues in the CDR3. After removal of 4 bases from V and 2 bases from J, the junction contained 6 bases not matched to a gene. Germline assignment: CDR1 SGHTS and CDR2 YDEGEE.

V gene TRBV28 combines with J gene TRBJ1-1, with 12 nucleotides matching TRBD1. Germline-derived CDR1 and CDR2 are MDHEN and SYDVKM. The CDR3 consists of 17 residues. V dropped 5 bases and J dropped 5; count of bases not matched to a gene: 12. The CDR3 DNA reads TGTGCCAGCAGTCCATTTCCGGGACAGGGGGCTGGGACTGAAGCTTTCTTT. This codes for CASSPFPGQGAGTEAFF.

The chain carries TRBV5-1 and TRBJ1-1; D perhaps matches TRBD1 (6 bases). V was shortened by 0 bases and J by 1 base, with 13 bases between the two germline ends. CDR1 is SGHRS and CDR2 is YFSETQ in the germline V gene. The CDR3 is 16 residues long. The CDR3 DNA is TGCGCCAGCAGCTTGGTTAACAGGGCCTCGAACACTGAAGCTTTCTTT. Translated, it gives CASSLVNRASNTEAFF.

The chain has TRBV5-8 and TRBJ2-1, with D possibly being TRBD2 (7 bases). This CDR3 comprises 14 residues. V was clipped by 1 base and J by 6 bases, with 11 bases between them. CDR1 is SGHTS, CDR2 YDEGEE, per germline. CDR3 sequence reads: CASSLLAGANEQFF. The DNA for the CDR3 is TGTGCCAGCAGCTTGTTGGCGGGGGCCAATGAGCAGTTCTTC.

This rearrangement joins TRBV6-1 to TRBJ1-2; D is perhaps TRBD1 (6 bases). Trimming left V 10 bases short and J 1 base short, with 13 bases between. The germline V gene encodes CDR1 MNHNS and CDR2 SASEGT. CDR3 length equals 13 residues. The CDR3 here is CATLPDSNYGYTF. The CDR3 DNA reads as TGTGCCACCCTCCCGGACAGTAACTATGGCTACACCTTC.

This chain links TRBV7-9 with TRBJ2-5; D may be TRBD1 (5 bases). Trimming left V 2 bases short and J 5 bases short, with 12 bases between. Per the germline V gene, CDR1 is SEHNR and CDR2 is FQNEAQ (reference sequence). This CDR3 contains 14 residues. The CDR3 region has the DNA TGTGCCAGCAGCTTAAACGCAGGGCAGGAGACCCAGTACTTC. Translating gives CASSLNAGQETQYF.

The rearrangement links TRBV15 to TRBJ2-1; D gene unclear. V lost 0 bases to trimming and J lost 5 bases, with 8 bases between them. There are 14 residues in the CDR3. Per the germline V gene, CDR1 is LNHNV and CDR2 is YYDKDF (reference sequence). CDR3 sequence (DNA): TGTGCCACCAGCAGAGATCCCAGGAACAATGAGCAGTTCTTC. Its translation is CATSRDPRNNEQFF.

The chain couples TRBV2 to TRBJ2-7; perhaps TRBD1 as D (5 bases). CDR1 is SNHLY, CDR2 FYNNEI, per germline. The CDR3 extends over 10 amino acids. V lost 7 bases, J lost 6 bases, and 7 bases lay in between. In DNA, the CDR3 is TGTGCCAGCAAGGGGTTCGAGCAGTACTTC. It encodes CASKGFEQYF.

This CDR3 is CASSPAGFGGDNEQFF. Here the CDR3 DNA reads TGTGCCAGCAGCCCAGCGGGATTCGGGGGGGACAATGAGCAGTTCTTC. The rearrangement uses TRBV2 and TRBJ2-1, with TRBD2 identical over 8 bases. CDR1 and CDR2 (germline): SNHLY, FYNNEI. This CDR3 has 16 residues. The V segment lost 6 bases and the J segment 5 bases; nucleotides outside the gene matches: 12. Looking up the rest from reference TRBV2 and TRBJ2-1 gives the full variable domain: EPEVTQTPSHQVTQMGQEVILRCVPISNHLYFYWYRQILGQKVEFLVSFYNNEISEKSEIFDDQFSVERPDGSNFTLKIRSTKLEDSAMYFCASSPAGFGGDNEQFFGPGTRLTVL.

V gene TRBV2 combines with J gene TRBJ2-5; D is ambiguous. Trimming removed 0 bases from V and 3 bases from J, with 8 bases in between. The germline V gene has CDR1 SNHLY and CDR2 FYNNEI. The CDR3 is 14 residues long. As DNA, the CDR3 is TGTGCCAGCAGTGAAGCAGCCGGAGAAGAGACCCAGTACTTC. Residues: CASSEAAGEETQYF.

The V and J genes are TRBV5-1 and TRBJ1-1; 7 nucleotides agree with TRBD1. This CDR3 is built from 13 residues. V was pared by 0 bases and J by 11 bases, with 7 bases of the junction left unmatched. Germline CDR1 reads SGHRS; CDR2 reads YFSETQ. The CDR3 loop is CASSLGPQGQAFF. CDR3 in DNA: TGCGCCAGCAGCTTGGGCCCGCAGGGACAGGCTTTCTTT.

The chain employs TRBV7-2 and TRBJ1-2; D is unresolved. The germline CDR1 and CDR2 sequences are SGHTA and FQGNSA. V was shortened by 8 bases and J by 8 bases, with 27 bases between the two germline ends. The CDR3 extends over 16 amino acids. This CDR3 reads CASRRGGSEPSGGYTF. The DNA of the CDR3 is TGTGCCAGCCGCCGGGGTGGGTCGGAACCCTCCGGGGGCTACACCTTC. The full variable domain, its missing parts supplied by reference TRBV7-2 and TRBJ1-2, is GAGVSQSPSNKVTEKGKDVELRCDPISGHTALYWYRQSLGQGLEFLIYFQGNSAPDKSGLPSDRFSAERTGGSVSTLTIQRTQQEDSAVYLCASRRGGSEPSGGYTFGSGTRLTVV.